This TCR beta chain was recovered during a study of CD8+CD57+ T cells in acquired aplastic anemia. Study overall: Isolated CD4+ and CD8+ cells, once sorted, yielded DNA averaging about 3.4 ug.

Flow cytometry had shown expanded CD8+CD57+ cells in the patients chosen for sequencing. Each patient gave a blood sample that was collected before any therapy had been received. The study's findings and limits: Overlap between patients and controls comprised roughly 28 CD8+ CDR3 sequences. Between patients and controls, CD8+ Simpson's diversity did not vary significantly.

The study profiled TCR beta VDJ and CDR3 using genomic DNA as template. TCRdb ran MiXCR on the reads and lists one entry per CDR3 protein. The repertoire holds under 500,000 distinct CDR3 sequences, more than 25% seen once, with approximately 0.82% in the top ten. This CDR3 is 15 amino acids long. Trimming took 5 bases from V and 12 from J; bases not matched to a gene: 17. CDR1 is SGHAT and CDR2 is FQNNGV in the germline V gene. The sample holds a few counts of this clonotype. Its antigen remains unknown. The clonotype comes from a human donor with aplastic anemia. The chain combines TRBV11-2 with TRBJ2-7; 9 bases are a match to TRBD2. Sample: sorted CD4+, CD8+, or CD8+CD57+ T cells (not recorded which) from PBMCs. This chain's CDR3 is CASSALAGTSRYPYF. Here the CDR3 DNA reads TGTGCCAGCAGCGCGCTAGCGGGAACATCTAGATATCCGTACTTC.